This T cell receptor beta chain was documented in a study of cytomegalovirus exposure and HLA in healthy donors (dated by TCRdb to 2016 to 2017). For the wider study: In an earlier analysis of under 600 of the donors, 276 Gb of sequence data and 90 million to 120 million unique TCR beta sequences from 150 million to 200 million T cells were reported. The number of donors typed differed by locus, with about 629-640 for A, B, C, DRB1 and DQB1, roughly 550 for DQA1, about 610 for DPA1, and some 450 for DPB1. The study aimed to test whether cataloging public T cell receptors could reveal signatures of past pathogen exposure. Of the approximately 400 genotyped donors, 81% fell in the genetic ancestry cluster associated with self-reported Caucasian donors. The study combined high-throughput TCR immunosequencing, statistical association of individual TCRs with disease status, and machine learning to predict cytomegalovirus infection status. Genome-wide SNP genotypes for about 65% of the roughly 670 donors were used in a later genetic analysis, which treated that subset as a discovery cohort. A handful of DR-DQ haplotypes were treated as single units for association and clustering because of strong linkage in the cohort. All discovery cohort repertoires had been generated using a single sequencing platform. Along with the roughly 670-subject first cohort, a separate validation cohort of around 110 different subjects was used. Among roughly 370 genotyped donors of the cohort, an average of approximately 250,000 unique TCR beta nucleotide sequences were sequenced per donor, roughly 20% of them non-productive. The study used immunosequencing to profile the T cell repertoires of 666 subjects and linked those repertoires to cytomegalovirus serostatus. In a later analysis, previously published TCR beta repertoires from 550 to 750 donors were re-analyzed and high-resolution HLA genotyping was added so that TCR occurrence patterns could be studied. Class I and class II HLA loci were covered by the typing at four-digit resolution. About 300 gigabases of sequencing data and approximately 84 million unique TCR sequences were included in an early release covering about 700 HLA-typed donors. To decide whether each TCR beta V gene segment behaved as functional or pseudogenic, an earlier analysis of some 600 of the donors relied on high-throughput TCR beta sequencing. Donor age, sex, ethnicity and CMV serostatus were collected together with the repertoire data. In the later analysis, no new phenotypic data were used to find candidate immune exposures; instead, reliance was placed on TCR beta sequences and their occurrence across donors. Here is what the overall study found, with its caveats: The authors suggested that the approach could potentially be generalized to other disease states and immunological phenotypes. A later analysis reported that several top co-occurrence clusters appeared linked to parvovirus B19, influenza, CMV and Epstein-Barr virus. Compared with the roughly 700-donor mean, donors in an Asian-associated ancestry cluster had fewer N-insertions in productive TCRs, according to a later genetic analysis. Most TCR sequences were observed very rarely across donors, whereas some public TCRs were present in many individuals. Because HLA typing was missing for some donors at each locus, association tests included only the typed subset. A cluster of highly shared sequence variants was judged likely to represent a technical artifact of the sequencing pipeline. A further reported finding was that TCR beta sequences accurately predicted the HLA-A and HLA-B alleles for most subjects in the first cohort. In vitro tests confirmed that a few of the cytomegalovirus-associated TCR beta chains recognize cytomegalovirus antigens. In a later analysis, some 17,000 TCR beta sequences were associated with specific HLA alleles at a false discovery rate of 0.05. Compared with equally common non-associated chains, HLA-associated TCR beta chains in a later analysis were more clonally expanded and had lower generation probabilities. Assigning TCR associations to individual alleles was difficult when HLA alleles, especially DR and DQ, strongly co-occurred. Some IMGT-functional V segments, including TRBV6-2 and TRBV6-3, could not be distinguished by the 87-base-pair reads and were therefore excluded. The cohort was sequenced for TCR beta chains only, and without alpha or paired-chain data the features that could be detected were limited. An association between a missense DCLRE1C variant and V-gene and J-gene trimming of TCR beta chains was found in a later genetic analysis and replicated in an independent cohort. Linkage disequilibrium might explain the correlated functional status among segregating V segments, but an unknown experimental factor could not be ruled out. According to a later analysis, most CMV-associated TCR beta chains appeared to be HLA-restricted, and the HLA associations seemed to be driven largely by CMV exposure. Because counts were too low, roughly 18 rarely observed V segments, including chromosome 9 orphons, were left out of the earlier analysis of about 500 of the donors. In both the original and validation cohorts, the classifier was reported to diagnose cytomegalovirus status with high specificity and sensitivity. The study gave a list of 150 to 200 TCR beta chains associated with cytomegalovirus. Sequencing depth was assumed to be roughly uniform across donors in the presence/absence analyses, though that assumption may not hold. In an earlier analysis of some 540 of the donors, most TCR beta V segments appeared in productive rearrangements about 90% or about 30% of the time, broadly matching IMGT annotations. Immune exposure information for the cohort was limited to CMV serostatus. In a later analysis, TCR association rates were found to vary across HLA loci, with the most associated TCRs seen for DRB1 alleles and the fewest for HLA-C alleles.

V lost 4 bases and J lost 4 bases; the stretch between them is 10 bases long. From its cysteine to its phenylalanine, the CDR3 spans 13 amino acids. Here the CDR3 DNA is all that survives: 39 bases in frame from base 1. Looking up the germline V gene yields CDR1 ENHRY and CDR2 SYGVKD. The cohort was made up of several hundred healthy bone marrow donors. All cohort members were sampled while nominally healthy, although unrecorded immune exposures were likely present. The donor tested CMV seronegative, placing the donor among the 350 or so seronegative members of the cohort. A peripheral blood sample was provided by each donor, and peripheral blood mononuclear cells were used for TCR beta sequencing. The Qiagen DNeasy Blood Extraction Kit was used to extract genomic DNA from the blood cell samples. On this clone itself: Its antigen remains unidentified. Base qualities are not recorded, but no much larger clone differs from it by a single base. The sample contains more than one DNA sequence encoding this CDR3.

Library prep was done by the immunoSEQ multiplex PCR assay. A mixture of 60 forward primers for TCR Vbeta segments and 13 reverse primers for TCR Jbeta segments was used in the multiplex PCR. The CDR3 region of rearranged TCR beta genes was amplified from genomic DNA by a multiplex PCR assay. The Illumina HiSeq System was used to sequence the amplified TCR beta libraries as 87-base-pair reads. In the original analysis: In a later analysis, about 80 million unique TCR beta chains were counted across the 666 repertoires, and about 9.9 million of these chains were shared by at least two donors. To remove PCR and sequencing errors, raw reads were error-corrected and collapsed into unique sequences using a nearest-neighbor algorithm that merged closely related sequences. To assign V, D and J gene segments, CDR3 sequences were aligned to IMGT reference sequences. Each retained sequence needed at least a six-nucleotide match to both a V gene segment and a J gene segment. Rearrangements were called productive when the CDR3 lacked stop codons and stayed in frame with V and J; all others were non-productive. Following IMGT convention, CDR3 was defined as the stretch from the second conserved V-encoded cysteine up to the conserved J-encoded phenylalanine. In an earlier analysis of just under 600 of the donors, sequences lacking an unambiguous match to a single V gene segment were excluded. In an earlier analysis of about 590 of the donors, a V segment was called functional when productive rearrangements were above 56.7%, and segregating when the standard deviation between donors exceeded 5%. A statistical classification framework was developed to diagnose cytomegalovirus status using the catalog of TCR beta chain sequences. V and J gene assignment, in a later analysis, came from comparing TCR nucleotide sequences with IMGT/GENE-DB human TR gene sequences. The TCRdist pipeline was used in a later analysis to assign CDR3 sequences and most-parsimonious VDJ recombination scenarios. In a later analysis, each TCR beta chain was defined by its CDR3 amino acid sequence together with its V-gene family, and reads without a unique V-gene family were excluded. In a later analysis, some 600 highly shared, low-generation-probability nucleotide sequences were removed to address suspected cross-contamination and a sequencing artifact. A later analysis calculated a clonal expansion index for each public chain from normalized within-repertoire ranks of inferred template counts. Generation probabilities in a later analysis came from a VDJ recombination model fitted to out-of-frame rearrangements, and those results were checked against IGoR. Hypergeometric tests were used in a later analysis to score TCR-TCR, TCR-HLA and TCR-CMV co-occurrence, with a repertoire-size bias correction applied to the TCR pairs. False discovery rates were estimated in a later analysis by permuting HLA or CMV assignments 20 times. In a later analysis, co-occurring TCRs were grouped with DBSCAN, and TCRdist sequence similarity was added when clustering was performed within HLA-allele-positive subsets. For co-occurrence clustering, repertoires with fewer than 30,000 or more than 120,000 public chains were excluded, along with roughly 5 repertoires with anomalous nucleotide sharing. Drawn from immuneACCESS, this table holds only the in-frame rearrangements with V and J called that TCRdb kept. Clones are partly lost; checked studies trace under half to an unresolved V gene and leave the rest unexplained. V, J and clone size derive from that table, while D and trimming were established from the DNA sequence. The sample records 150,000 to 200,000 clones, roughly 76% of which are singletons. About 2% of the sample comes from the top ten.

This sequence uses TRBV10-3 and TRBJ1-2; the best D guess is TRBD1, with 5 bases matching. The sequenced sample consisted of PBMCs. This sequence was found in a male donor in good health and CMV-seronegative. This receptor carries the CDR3 CAISGAGVYGYTF. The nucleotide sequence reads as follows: TGTGCCATCAGTGGGGCGGGGGTCTATGGCTACACCTTC.